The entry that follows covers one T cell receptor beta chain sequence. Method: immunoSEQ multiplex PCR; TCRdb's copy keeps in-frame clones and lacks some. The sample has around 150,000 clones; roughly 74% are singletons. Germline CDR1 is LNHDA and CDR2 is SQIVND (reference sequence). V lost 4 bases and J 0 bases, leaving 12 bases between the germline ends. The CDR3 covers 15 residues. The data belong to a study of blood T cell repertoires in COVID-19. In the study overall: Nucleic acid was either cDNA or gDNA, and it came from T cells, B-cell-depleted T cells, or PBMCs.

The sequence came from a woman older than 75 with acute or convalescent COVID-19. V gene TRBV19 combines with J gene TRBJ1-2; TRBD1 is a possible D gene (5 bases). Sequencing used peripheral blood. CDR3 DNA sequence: TGTGCCAGTAGTAATTTCGGGGGTTCTAACTATGGCTACACCTTC. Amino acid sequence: CASSNFGGSNYGYTF.